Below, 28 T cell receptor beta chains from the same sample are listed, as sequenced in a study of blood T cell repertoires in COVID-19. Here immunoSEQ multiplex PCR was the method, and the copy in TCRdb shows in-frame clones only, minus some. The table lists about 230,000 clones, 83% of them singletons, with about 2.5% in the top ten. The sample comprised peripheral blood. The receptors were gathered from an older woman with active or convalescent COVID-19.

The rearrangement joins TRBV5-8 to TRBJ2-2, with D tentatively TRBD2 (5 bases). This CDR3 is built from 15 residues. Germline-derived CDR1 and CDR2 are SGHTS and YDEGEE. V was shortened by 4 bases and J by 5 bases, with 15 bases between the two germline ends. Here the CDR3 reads CASSLPFGETGELFF. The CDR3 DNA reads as TGTGCCAGCAGCCTTCCGTTCGGGGAGACCGGGGAGCTGTTTTTT.

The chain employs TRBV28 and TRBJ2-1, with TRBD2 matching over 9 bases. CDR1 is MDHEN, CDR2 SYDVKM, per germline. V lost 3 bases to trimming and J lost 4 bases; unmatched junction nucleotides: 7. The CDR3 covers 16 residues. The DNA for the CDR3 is TGTGCCAGCAGTTTGGAAGCGGGAGGCCTATACAATGAGCAGTTCTTC. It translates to CASSLEAGGLYNEQFF.

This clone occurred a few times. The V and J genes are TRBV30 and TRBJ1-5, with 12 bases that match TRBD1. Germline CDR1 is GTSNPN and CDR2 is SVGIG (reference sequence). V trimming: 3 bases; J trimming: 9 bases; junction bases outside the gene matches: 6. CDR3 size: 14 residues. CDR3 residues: CAWSGDRGHWPQHF. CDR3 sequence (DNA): TGTGCCTGGAGCGGGGACAGGGGGCACTGGCCCCAGCATTTT. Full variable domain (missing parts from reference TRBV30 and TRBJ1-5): SQTIHQWPATLVQPVGSPLSLECTVEGTSNPNLYWYRQAAGRGLQLLFYSVGIGQISSEVPQNLSASRPQDRQFILSSKKLLLSDSGFYLCAWSGDRGHWPQHFGDGTRLSIL.

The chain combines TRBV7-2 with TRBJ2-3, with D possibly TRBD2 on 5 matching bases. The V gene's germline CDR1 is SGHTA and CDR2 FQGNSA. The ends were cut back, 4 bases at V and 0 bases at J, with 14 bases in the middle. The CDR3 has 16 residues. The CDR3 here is CASSSRRRTSTDTQYF. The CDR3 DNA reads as TGTGCCAGCAGCTCACGACGACGGACTAGCACAGATACGCAGTATTTT.

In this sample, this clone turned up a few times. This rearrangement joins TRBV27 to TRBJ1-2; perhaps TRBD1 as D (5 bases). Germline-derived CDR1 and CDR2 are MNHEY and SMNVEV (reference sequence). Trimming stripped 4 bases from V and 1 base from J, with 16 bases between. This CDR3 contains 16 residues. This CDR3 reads CASSSRLGGVNYGYTF. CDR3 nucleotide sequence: TGTGCCAGCAGTTCCCGGCTCGGGGGGGTTAACTATGGCTACACCTTC.

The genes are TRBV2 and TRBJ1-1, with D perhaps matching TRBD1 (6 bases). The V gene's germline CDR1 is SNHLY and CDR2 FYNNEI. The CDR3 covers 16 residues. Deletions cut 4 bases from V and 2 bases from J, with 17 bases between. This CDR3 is CASSGGRGTSNTEAFF. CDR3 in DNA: TGTGCCAGCAGTGGAGGGAGGGGGACCTCCAACACTGAAGCTTTCTTT.

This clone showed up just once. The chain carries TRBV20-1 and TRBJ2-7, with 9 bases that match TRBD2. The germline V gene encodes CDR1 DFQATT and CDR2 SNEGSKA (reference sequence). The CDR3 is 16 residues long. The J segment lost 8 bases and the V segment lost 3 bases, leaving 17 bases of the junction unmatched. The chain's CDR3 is CSASPFGLAIPTKQYF. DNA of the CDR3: TGCAGTGCTAGTCCTTTTGGACTAGCGATACCTACGAAGCAGTACTTC.

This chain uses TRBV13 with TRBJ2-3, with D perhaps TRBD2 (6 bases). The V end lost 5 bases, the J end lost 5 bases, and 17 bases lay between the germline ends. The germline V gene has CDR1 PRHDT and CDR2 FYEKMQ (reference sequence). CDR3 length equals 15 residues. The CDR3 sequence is CASSLTEGLRDTQYF. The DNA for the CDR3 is TGTGCCAGCAGCCTCACGGAGGGCCTTAGAGATACGCAGTATTTT.

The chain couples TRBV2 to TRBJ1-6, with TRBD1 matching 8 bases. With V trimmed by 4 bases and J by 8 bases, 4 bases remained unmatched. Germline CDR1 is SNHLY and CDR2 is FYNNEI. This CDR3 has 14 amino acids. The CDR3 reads CASSGTGWHSPLHF. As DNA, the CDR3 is TGTGCCAGCAGTGGGACAGGGTGGCATTCACCCCTCCACTTT.

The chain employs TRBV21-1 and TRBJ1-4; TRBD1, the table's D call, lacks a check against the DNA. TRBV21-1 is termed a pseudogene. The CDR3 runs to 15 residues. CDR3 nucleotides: TGTGCCAGCGGGGGGGTGGACAGGGGCGGAGAAAAACTGTTTTTT. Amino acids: CASGGVDRGGEKLFF.

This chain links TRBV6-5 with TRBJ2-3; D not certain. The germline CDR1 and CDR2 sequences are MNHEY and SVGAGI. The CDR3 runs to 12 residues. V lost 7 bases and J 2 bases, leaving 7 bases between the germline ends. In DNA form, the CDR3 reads TGTGCCAGCAACCAGTACACAGATACGCAGTATTTT. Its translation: CASNQYTDTQYF.

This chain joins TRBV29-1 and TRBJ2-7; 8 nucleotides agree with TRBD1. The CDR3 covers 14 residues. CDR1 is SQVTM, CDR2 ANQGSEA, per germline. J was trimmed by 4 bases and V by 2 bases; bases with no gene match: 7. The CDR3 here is CSVESGQGAYEQYF. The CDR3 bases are TGCAGCGTTGAATCGGGGCAGGGGGCATACGAGCAGTACTTC.

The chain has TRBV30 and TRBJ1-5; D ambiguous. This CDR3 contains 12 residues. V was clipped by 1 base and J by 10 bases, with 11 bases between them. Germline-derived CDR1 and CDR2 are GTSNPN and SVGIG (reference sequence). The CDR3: CAWSDVAGPQHF. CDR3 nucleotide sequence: TGTGCCTGGAGTGACGTTGCAGGTCCCCAGCATTTT. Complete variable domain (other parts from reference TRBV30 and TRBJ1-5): SQTIHQWPATLVQPVGSPLSLECTVEGTSNPNLYWYRQAAGRGLQLLFYSVGIGQISSEVPQNLSASRPQDRQFILSSKKLLLSDSGFYLCAWSDVAGPQHFGDGTRLSIL.

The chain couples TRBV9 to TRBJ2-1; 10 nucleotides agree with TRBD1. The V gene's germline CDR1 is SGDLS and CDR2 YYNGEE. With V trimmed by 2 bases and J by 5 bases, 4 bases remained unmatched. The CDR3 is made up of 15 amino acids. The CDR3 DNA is TGTGCCAGCAGCGTGGGACAGGGGATCCACAATGAGCAGTTCTTC. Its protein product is CASSVGQGIHNEQFF.

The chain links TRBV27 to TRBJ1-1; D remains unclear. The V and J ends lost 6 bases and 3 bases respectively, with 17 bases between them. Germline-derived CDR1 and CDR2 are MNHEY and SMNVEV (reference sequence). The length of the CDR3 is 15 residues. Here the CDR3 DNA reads TGTGCCAGCAGCTTTACAAATGCCCTAGACACTGAAGCTTTCTTT. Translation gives CASSFTNALDTEAFF.

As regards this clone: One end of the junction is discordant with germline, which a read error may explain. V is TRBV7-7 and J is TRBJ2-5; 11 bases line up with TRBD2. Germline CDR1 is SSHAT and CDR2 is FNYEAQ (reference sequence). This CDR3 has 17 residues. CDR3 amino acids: CASSPGLAGHSQETQYF. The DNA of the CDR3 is TGTGCTAGCAGCCCCGGACTAGCGGGCCATTCCCAAGAGACCCAGTACTTC.

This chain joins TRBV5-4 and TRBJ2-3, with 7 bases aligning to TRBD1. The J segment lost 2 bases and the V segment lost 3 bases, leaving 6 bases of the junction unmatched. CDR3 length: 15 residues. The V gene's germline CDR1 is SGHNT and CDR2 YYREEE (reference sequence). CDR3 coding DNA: TGTGCCAGCAGCTCGCAGGGACAGATCACAGATACGCAGTATTTT. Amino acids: CASSSQGQITDTQYF. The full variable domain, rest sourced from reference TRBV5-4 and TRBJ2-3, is ETGVTQSPTHLIKTRGQQVTLRCSSQSGHNTVSWYQQALGQGPQFIFQYYREEENGRGNFPPRFSGLQFPNYSSELNVNALELDDSALYLCASSSQGQITDTQYFGPGTRLTVL.

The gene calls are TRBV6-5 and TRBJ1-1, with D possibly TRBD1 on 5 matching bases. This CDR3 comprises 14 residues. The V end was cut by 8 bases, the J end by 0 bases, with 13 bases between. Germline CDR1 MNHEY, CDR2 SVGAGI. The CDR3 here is CASALQVVNTEAFF. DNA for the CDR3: TGTGCCAGCGCATTACAGGTGGTGAACACTGAAGCTTTCTTT.

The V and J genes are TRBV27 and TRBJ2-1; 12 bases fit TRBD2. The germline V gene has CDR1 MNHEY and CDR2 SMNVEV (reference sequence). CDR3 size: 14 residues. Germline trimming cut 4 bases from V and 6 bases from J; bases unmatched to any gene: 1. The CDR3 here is CASSSTSGGNEQFF. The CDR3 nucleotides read TGTGCCAGCAGTTCGACTAGCGGGGGCAATGAGCAGTTCTTC.

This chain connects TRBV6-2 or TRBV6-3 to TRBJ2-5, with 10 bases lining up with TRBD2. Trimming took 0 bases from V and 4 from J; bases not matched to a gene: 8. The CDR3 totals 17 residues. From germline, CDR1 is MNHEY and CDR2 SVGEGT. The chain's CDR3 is CASSYSVRLAGRETQYF. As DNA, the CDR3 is TGTGCCAGCAGTTACTCGGTTCGACTAGCGGGTCGAGAGACCCAGTACTTC.

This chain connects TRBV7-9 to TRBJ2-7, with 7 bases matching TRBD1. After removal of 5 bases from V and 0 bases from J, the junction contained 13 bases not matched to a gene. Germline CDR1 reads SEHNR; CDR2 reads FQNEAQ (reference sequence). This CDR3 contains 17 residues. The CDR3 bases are TGTGCCAGCAGCCCTAATACAGGGGTTTCAGGCTCCTACGAGCAGTACTTC. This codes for CASSPNTGVSGSYEQYF.

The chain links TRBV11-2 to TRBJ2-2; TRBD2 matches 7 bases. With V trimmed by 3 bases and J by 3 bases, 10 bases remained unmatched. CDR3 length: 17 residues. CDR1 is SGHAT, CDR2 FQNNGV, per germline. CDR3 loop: CASSFSWAGEDTGELFF. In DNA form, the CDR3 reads TGTGCCAGCAGCTTCTCCTGGGCGGGAGAGGACACCGGGGAGCTGTTTTTT.

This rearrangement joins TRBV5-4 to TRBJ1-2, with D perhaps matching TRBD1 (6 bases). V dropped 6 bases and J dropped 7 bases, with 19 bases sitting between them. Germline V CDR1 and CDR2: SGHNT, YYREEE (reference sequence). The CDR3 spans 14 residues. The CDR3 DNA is TGTGCCAGCAACGCAGGGGTGATGCCTTTTGGCTACACCTTC. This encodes CASNAGVMPFGYTF. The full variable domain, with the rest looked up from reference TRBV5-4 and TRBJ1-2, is ETGVTQSPTHLIKTRGQQVTLRCSSQSGHNTVSWYQQALGQGPQFIFQYYREEENGRGNFPPRFSGLQFPNYSSELNVNALELDDSALYLCASNAGVMPFGYTFGSGTRLTVV.

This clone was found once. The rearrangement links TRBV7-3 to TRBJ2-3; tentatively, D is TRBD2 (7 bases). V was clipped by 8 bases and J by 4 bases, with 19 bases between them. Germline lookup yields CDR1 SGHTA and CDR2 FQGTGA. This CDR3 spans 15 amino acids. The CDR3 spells CASRQGGGSSDTQYF. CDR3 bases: TGTGCCAGCCGTCAAGGGGGGGGCTCGTCAGATACGCAGTATTTT.

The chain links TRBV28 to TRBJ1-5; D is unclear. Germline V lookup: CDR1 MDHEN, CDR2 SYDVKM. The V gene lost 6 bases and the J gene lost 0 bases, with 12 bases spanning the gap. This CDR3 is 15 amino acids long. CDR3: CASREGLLSNQPQHF. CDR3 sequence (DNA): TGTGCCAGCAGGGAGGGTCTTCTTAGCAATCAGCCCCAGCATTTT.

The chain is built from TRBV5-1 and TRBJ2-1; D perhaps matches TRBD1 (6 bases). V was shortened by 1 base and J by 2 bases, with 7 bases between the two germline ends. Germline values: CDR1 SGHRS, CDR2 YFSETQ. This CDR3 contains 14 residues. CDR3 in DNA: TGCGCCAGCAGCTTGAGGACAGCCTACAATGAGCAGTTCTTC. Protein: CASSLRTAYNEQFF.

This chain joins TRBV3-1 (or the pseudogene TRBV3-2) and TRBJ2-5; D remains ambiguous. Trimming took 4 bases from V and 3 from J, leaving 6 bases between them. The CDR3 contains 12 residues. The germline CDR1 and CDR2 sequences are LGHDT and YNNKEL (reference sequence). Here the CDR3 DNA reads TGTGCCAGCAGCCGCCAGGAAGAGACCCAGTACTTC. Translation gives CASSRQEETQYF.

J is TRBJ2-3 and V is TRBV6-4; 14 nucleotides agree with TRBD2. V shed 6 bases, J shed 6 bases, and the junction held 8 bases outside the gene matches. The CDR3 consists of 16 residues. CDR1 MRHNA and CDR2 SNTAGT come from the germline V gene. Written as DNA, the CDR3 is TGTGCCAGCAGCGCAGGACTAGCGGGGGGCGGTGATACGCAGTATTTT. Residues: CASSAGLAGGGDTQYF.